This T cell receptor beta chain appears in the sequencing data of a study of cytomegalovirus exposure and HLA in healthy donors. Use of 60 Vbeta and 13 Jbeta primers characterized the PCR. Sequenced by immunoSEQ multiplex PCR; TCRdb stores in-frame clones only, minus some. The table records around 83,000 clones, over 75% of them present only once. Germline V gene sequence: CDR1 MDHEN, CDR2 SYDVKM. Trimming pared 3 bases from V and 6 bases from J, leaving 17 bases between. The CDR3 is 16 amino acids. The sequence came from a male donor in good health and CMV-seropositive. J is TRBJ1-4 and V is TRBV28; D not resolved. Sequencing was done on a sample of PBMCs. CDR3 sequence (DNA): TGTGCCAGCAGTTTCTGGCAGCCCAAGGGAGATGAAAAACTGTTTTTT. Encoded protein: CASSFWQPKGDEKLFF.